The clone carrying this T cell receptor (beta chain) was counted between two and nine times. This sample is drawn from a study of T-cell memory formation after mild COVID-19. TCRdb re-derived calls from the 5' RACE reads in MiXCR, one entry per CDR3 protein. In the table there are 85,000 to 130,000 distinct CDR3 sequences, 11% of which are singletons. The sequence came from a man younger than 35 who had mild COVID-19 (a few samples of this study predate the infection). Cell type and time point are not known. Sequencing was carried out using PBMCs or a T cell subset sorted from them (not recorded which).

The CDR3 DNA reads TGTGCCAGCAGTTACCGCCCCAGCACAGATACGCAGTATTTT. This translates into CASSYRPSTDTQYF. The chain employs TRBV6-2 or TRBV6-3 and TRBJ2-3; D is undetermined. The CDR3 sequence is 14 residues long. Trimming cost V 2 bases and J 0 bases, with 6 bases left between them. Germline CDR1 reads MNHEY; CDR2 reads SVGEGT.